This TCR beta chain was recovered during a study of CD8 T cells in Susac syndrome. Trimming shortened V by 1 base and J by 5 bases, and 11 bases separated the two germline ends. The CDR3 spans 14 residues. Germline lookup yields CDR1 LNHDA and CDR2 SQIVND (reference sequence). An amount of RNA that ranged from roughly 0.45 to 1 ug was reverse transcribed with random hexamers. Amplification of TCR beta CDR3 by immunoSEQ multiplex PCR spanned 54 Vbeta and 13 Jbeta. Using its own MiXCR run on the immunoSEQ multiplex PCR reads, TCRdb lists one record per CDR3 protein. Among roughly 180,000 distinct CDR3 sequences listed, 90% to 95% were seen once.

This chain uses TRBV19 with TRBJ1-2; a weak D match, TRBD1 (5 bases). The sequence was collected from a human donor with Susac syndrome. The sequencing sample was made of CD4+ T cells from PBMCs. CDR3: CASSIVSGLYGYTF. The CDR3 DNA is TGTGCCAGTAGTATAGTGTCGGGGCTATATGGCTACACCTTC.